The text below deals with one TCR beta chain. Its antigen remains undetermined. No quality values exist for individual bases; no much larger clone is one base distant. The trial excluded patients who had a history of autoimmune disease or who were on systemic immunosuppression. In every dose cohort, peripheral blood was drawn for TCR sequencing at baseline, cycle 4 day 1, and cycle 7 day 1. The samples were taken from a phase I, first-in-human, multicenter, open-label dose-escalation trial of ivuxolimab. The trial enrolled adults with locally advanced or metastatic head and neck squamous cell, hepatocellular, melanoma or renal cell carcinoma. CD4+ and CD8+ T cells were sorted separately from peripheral blood before TCR sequencing. This record comes from a study of OX40 agonist ivuxolimab in advanced cancers. A note on the overall study: Ivuxolimab, which targeted the costimulatory receptor OX40 (CD134), was an agonistic, fully human IgG2 monoclonal antibody. Of the roughly 51 dose-escalation patients, hepatocellular carcinoma was present in around 19, melanoma in around 15, renal cell carcinoma in 9 and head and neck cancer in 9. Peripheral TCRbeta sequencing was intended to test whether TCR sequence diversity was altered and clonal T-cell expansion was caused by ivuxolimab. Patients were allowed to have had prior anti-PD-1, anti-PD-L1 or anti-CTLA-4 therapy, and around 40% of the dose-escalation patients had previously received checkpoint inhibitors. A male proportion of 82.7% and a mean age of 60 years, ranging from roughly 23 to 85, were recorded for the dose-escalation cohort. Intravenous ivuxolimab was administered to patients every 2 weeks at six dose levels: 0.01, 0.1, 0.3, 1.5, 3 and 10 mg/kg. Partial responses were achieved by three dose-escalation patients, of whom one had hepatocellular carcinoma and two had cutaneous melanoma. The monotherapy dose-escalation portion (N of about 57 patients) of the phase I ivuxolimab trial is reported in the paper. What the research found in general, with its limitations: The antigen specificity of the clonally expanded peripheral T cells was not determined. After ivuxolimab, expanded clones were on average more numerous among CD8+ T cells than among CD4+ T cells. At doses of 0.1 to 3.0 mg/kg, clonal expansion of both CD4+ and CD8+ T cells in blood was seen between baseline and week 6. Partial responders in the 0.1-3.0 mg/kg groups had among the lowest normalized peripheral clonal expansion, especially among CD8+ T cells. Low levels of normalized T-cell clonal expansion were also seen in some patients who did not respond.

For sequencing of the TCRbeta CDR3 region, genomic DNA was extracted from the sorted cells. The immunoSEQ Assay was used to sequence the TCRbeta CDR3 regions. The table comes from immuneACCESS by way of TCRdb, which keeps in-frame sequences with V and J called. Part of the clones is missing from these tables; in studies checked, under half for an unresolved V gene and the rest for unknown reasons. A total of around 77,000 clones appear in this sample, over 85% of them only once. Approximately 2.4% of the sample goes to the ten largest clones. CDR1 MDHEN and CDR2 SYDVKM were looked up in the germline V gene. Measured from the cysteine to the phenylalanine, the CDR3 is 18 residues long. The only DNA kept is the CDR3, 54 bases in frame from the first base. Unmatched junction bases come to 11, with V trimmed by 4 bases and J by 7 bases.

This receptor was obtained from an adult with an advanced solid tumor such as melanoma, head and neck, liver or kidney cancer. The material was CD4+ or CD8+ T cells sorted from blood, obtained in a trial of the OX40 agonist ivuxolimab. The chain joins TRBV28 to TRBJ2-4, and 15 bases in between align with TRBD2. The bases read TGTGCCAGCAGTTCGGGACTAGCGGGAGGTTGGCCCTATAACATTCAGTACTTC. This sequence encodes CASSSGLAGGWPYNIQYF.